This T cell receptor beta chain was sequenced in a study of cytomegalovirus exposure and HLA in healthy donors. Notes on the study in general: A later analysis linked 15,000 to 20,000 TCR beta sequences to HLA alleles at 0.05 false discovery rate. A later analysis reportedly found fewer N-insertions in an Asian-associated ancestry cluster than the roughly 670-donor mean.

Regarding donors, all were healthy bone marrow donors. Despite likely unrecorded immune exposures, the donors were nominally healthy at the time of sampling. The PCR made use of 60 Vbeta and 13 Jbeta primers. Sequenced by immunoSEQ multiplex PCR; TCRdb stores in-frame clones only, minus some. The table records some 51,000 clones, 70% to 75% of them present only once. Note on this clone: Its matching antigen is unknown.

From germline, CDR1 is MRHNA and CDR2 SNTAGT. The CDR3 covers 14 residues. Trimming cost V 5 bases and J 3 bases, with 13 bases left between them. This TCR derives from a man aged 40-55 years in good health and CMV-seropositive. Material: PBMCs. This chain connects TRBV6-4 to TRBJ1-1; D gene ambiguous. CDR3 sequence reads: CASSLESGDTEAFF. CDR3 DNA sequence: TGTGCCAGCAGTCTGGAGAGCGGAGACACTGAAGCTTTCTTT.